This is a list of T cell receptor beta chains from one sample in a study of blood T cell repertoires in COVID-19. Sequencing used immunoSEQ multiplex PCR; TCRdb keeps in-frame clones, though not all of them. The data contain fewer than 450,000 clones, more than 70% of them seen just once; the ten biggest clones take up around 7.9%. The sequenced sample was peripheral blood. The receptor set was obtained from a woman between 65 and 79 years old with COVID-19, enrolled during active disease. Each CDR3 is given with its conserved first and last residue. A D gene is named only where the DNA matches it firmly. Clone size is stated in some rows and not others, as once, few, many or a class when expanded.

abundance	v_gene	d_gene	j_gene	CDR3aa	CDR3nt
.	TRBV7-2	.	TRBJ1-2	CASRSGTGWGYGYTF	TGTGCCAGCAGGTCTGGTACAGGGTGGGGCTATGGCTACACCTTC
.	TRBV19	TRBD2	TRBJ2-3	CASSSPGLAADTQYF	TGTGCCAGTAGTTCCCCGGGACTAGCAGCAGATACGCAGTATTTT
few	TRBV2	.	TRBJ2-2	CASSEQGIGNTGELFF	TGTGCCAGCAGTGAACAGGGAATAGGGAACACCGGGGAGCTGTTTTTT
.	TRBV6-5	TRBD1	TRBJ1-2	CASSGGQGRGYTF	TGTGCCAGCAGCGGAGGACAGGGCCGCGGCTACACCTTC
once	TRBV28	.	TRBJ2-1	CASSSRLKQFF	TGTGCCAGCAGTTCGCGTCTGAAGCAGTTCTTC
.	TRBV28	TRBD1	TRBJ1-4	CASRGSGTGEGNEKLFF	TGTGCCAGCAGGGGATCCGGGACAGGGGAGGGTAATGAAAAACTGTTTTTT
.	TRBV7-3	.	TRBJ2-1	CASSSPPGGPYNEQFF	TGTGCCAGCAGCTCCCCCCCAGGGGGGCCCTACAATGAGCAGTTCTTC
once	TRBV2	TRBD1	TRBJ2-3	CAFRQGDTQYF	TGTGCCTTTAGACAGGGCGATACGCAGTATTTT
.	TRBV7-9	.	TRBJ1-5	CASSLEVSGQPQHF	TGTGCCAGCAGCTTAGAGGTGTCGGGTCAGCCCCAGCATTTT
.	TRBV4-3	.	TRBJ2-2	CASSQDRAGELFF	TGCGCCAGCAGCCAAGATCGCGCCGGGGAGCTGTTTTTT
.	TRBV4-1	TRBD1	TRBJ1-5	CASSPDRENQPQHF	TGCGCCAGCAGCCCGGACAGGGAAAATCAGCCCCAGCATTTT
.	TRBV7-2	TRBD1	TRBJ2-5	CASTGTGAKQETQYF	TGTGCCAGCACCGGGACAGGGGCCAAACAAGAGACCCAGTACTTC
.	TRBV11-2	.	TRBJ2-3	CASSLLTSTDTQYF	TGTGCCAGCAGCTTGTTGACTAGCACAGATACGCAGTATTTT
few	TRBV19	.	TRBJ1-1	CASSPGLQNTEAFF	TGTGCCAGTAGTCCCGGACTCCAGAACACTGAAGCTTTCTTT
.	TRBV30	TRBD2	TRBJ2-3	CAWSAASGGSTDTQYF	TGTGCCTGGAGTGCCGCTAGCGGGGGTAGCACAGATACGCAGTATTTT
once	TRBV7-2	TRBD1	TRBJ1-6	CASTPSPFRGRSSPLHF	TGTGCCAGCACCCCATCGCCCTTCAGGGGGCGTAGTTCACCCCTCCACTTT
.	TRBV18	.	TRBJ1-1	CASSPTEGTEAFF	TGTGCCAGCTCACCAACAGAAGGCACTGAAGCTTTCTTT
.	TRBV7-2	.	TRBJ1-6	CASSPRRQGLNSPLHF	TGTGCCAGCAGCCCCCGTCGGCAGGGGCTTAATTCACCCCTCCACTTT
.	TRBV19	.	TRBJ2-7	CASMGLREQYF	TGTGCCAGTATGGGGCTGCGAGAGCAGTACTTC
.	TRBV7-9	.	TRBJ1-5	CASSLDGDNQPQHF	TGTGCCAGCAGCTTAGACGGGGACAATCAGCCCCAGCATTTT
.	TRBV4-3	TRBD2	TRBJ2-1	CASSQAGGGAGNEQFF	TGCGCCAGCAGCCAAGCCGGCGGGGGGGCGGGCAATGAGCAGTTCTTC
.	TRBV7-2	TRBD1	TRBJ2-3	CASSLAAGTATITDTQYF	TGTGCCAGCAGCTTAGCGGCAGGGACAGCAACAATCACAGATACGCAGTATTTT
.	TRBV25-1	.	TRBJ2-3	CASSASTSTDTQYF	TGTGCCAGCAGTGCCTCAACTAGCACAGATACGCAGTATTTT
.	TRBV15	TRBD1	TRBJ2-4	CATSSGTGLIF	TGTGCCACCAGCAGCGGGACAGGGCTCATCTTC
.	TRBV5-1	.	TRBJ1-3	CASSSSGGNTIYF	TGCGCCAGCAGCTCCAGCGGTGGAAACACCATATATTTT
.	TRBV30	.	TRBJ1-4	CAWSVTSNEKLFF	TGTGCCTGGAGTGTAACATCTAATGAAAAACTGTTTTTT
.	TRBV2	.	TRBJ1-5	CASSGPSGAQHF	TGTGCCAGCAGTGGTCCCTCCGGGGCCCAGCATTTT
once	TRBV9	TRBD1	TRBJ1-1	CASSANPGQANTEAFF	TGTGCCAGCAGCGCAAACCCGGGACAGGCCAACACTGAAGCTTTCTTT
once	TRBV24-1	.	TRBJ1-1	CATRSDSGNTEAFF	TGTGCCACGAGATCGGACAGTGGGAACACTGAAGCTTTCTTT
.	TRBV7-2	.	TRBJ2-7	CASSTSYEQYF	TGTGCCAGCAGCACCAGTTACGAGCAGTACTTC
.	TRBV6-2/TRBV6-3	.	TRBJ2-7	CASSLTWASEQYF	TGTGCCAGCAGCCTCACGTGGGCGAGCGAGCAGTACTTC
.	TRBV9	.	TRBJ2-3	CASSPSSLAGRTDTQYF	TGTGCCAGCAGCCCGAGCTCCTTAGCCGGCCGCACAGATACGCAGTATTTT
.	TRBV7-2	TRBD1	TRBJ2-7	CASSLDRGTYEQYF	TGTGCCAGCAGCTTGGACAGGGGAACCTACGAGCAGTACTTC
.	TRBV10-1	TRBD1	TRBJ1-1	CASSRDRNTEAFF	TGCGCCAGCAGTCGGGACAGGAACACTGAAGCTTTCTTT
.	TRBV2	.	TRBJ1-1	CASSLGLNTEAFF	TGTGCCAGCAGTCTCGGTCTAAACACTGAAGCTTTCTTT
.	TRBV5-4	.	TRBJ1-1	CASSPGQNTEAFF	TGTGCCAGCAGCCCGGGACAGAACACTGAAGCTTTCTTT
few	TRBV6-2/TRBV6-3	.	TRBJ1-2	CASSYWQGKSYTF	TGTGCCAGCAGTTACTGGCAGGGAAAGAGCTACACCTTC
.	TRBV5-1	.	TRBJ1-4	CASSLAAGSVEKLFF	TGCGCCAGCAGCTTGGCGGCGGGGTCTGTGGAAAAACTGTTTTTT
.	TRBV7-2	TRBD2	TRBJ2-7	CASSSTSGGVYEQYF	TGTGCCAGCAGCTCGACTAGCGGGGGGGTGTACGAGCAGTACTTC
once	TRBV6-5	.	TRBJ1-1	CASRPRVNTEAFF	TGTGCCAGCAGGCCCAGGGTGAACACTGAAGCTTTCTTT
once	TRBV27	.	TRBJ1-5	CASKRGNQPQHF	TGTGCCAGCAAACGGGGGAATCAGCCCCAGCATTTT
.	TRBV7-2	TRBD1	TRBJ1-1	CASSFGRDRGAFF	TGTGCCAGCAGCTTCGGCCGAGACAGGGGAGCTTTCTTT
.	TRBV11-2	TRBD1	TRBJ1-4	CASSSATGSEKLFF	TGTGCCAGCAGCTCGGCGACAGGGAGTGAAAAACTGTTTTTT
.	TRBV19	TRBD1	TRBJ1-3	CASRIQGAKGNTIYF	TGTGCCAGTAGGATACAGGGGGCGAAAGGAAACACCATATATTTT
.	TRBV2	.	TRBJ1-6	CASSDSSPLHF	TGTGCCAGCAGTGACAGTTCACCCCTCCACTTT
.	TRBV2	.	TRBJ1-2	CASSDSRGSYGYTF	TGTGCCAGCAGTGACAGCAGGGGAAGCTATGGCTACACCTTC
.	TRBV3-1/TRBV3-2	.	TRBJ1-1	CASSFRLQTEAFF	TGTGCCAGCAGCTTCCGCCTGCAGACTGAAGCTTTCTTT
few	TRBV6-6	TRBD1	TRBJ1-1	CASSAKGANTEAFF	TGTGCCAGCAGTGCCAAGGGGGCGAACACTGAAGCTTTCTTT
few	TRBV7-3	.	TRBJ2-7	CASSPDSFSYEQYF	TGTGCCAGCAGCCCCGACAGCTTCTCCTACGAGCAGTACTTC